This TCR beta chain is drawn from a study of Ad26.COV2.S vaccination and SARS-CoV-2 variants. Across the study: Donor allocation was to the COV1001 Ad26.COV2.S trial arm. Ad26.COV2.S shots went into the muscle once or twice, 56 days apart.

Repertoires were generated with immunoSEQ multiplex PCR, while TCRdb's copy carries only in-frame clones and drops some. The data contain about 350,000 clones, 75% to 90% of them singletons. Regarding treatment: roughly 20 received Ad26.COV2.S at low or high dose, single or two shots; roughly 5 received placebo; per-sample allocation not given. Day 63 after the first vaccine or placebo injection was the time point for sampling. The ends were cut back, 1 base at V and 6 bases at J, with 9 bases in the middle. Germline V gives CDR1 SGHAT, CDR2 FQNNGV. This CDR3 comprises 13 residues. Concerning this clone itself: What it recognizes is unknown.

The study, taken as a whole, reports: Substantial breadth in spike-specific CD8+ and CD4+ T cell responses was reportedly seen after vaccination.

The receptor was isolated from a person between 18 and 65 years old who received the Ad26.COV2.S COVID-19 vaccine or a placebo. This chain connects TRBV11-2 to TRBJ1-2; weak D call: TRBD1 (6 bases). The specimen was peripheral blood, collected in a trial of Ad26.COV2.S vaccine versus placebo. CDR3 sequence reads: CASSLGQGHGYTF. CDR3 in DNA: TGTGCCAGCAGCTTAGGTCAGGGGCATGGCTACACCTTC.